This TCR beta chain was identified during a study of Ad26.COV2.S vaccination and SARS-CoV-2 variants. The overall study: Once, or twice with 56 days between doses, Ad26.COV2.S was given intramuscularly.

Stated treatment: some 20 received Ad26.COV2.S at low or high dose, single or two shots; about five received placebo; per-sample allocation not given. The samples date from day 63 after the first vaccine or placebo injection. Per germline, CDR1 SEHNR and CDR2 FQNEAQ (reference sequence). This CDR3 comprises 16 residues. Trimming removed 5 bases from V and 1 base from J; junction bases left unmatched: 9. The data were produced by immunoSEQ multiplex PCR, yet TCRdb's version contains in-frame clones alone and is incomplete. The sample lists approximately 420,000 clones, approximately 86% occurring once.

The sequenced sample was peripheral blood, obtained in a trial of Ad26.COV2.S vaccine versus placebo. The chain recombines TRBV7-9 with TRBJ1-1; the match to TRBD1 covers 8 bases. This clonotype was sampled from a person aged 18 to 59 who received the Ad26.COV2.S COVID-19 vaccine or a placebo. The CDR3 DNA reads TGTGCCAGCAGCCCCAAACCGACAGGGGAGAACACTGAAGCTTTCTTT. Protein product: CASSPKPTGENTEAFF.